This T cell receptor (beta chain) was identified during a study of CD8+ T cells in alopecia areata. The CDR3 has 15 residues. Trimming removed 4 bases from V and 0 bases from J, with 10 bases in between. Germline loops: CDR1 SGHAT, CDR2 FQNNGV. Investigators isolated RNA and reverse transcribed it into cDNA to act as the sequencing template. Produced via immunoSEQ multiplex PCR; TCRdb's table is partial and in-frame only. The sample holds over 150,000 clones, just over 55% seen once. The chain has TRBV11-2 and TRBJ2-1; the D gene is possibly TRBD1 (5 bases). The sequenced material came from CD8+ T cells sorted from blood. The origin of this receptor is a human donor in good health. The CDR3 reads CASSSDRYSYNEQFF. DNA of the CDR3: TGTGCCAGCAGCTCCGACAGATACTCCTACAATGAGCAGTTCTTC.